This TCR beta chain was recorded in a study of response to subunit inactivated influenza vaccine. TCRdb re-analysed the RT-PCR reads in MiXCR, keeping a single row per CDR3 protein. The data hold hundreds of thousands of distinct CDR3 sequences, with roughly 13% observed a single time. The CDR3 spans 16 residues. After removal of 2 bases from V and 4 bases from J, the junction contained 7 bases not matched to a gene. CDR1 is SGHDT and CDR2 is YYEEEE in the germline V gene. This clonotype came up a few times. Its antigen is unidentified. Study results and caveats: That few new T cells are recruited by each seasonal influenza vaccination was the authors' suggestion.

The material sequenced was PBMCs from blood, taken 14 to 15 days before vaccination. The chain is built from TRBV5-6 and TRBJ2-2, with TRBD1 matching 8 bases. The TCR originated in a middle-aged man who received an inactivated influenza vaccine. Here the CDR3 reads CASSLPRGLATGELFF. The CDR3 region has the DNA TGTGCCAGCAGCTTACCCAGGGGGCTTGCCACCGGGGAGCTGTTTTTT.